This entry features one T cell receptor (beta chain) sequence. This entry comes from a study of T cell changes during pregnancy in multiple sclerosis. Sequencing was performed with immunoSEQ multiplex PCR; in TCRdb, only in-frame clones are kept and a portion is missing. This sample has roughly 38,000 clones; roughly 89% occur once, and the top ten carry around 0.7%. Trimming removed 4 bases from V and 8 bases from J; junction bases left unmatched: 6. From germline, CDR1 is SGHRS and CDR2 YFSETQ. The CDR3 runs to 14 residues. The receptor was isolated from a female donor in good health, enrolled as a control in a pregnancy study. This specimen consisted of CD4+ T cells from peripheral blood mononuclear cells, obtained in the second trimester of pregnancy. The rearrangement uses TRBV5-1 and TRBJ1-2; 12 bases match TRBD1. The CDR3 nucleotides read TGCGCCAGCAGCCCGGGACAGGGGGCGAGCGGCTACACCTTC. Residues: CASSPGQGASGYTF.